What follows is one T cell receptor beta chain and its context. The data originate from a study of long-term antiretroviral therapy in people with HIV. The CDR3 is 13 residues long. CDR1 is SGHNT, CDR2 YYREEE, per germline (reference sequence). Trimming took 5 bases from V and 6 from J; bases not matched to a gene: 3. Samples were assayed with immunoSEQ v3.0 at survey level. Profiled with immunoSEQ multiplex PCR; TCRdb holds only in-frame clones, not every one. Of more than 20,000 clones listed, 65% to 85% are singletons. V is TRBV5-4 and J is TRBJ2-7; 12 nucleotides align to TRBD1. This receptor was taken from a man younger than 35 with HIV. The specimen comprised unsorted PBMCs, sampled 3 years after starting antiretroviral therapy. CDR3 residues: CASRRDRGREQYF. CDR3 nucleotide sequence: TGTGCCAGCAGAAGGGACAGGGGGCGCGAGCAGTACTTC.